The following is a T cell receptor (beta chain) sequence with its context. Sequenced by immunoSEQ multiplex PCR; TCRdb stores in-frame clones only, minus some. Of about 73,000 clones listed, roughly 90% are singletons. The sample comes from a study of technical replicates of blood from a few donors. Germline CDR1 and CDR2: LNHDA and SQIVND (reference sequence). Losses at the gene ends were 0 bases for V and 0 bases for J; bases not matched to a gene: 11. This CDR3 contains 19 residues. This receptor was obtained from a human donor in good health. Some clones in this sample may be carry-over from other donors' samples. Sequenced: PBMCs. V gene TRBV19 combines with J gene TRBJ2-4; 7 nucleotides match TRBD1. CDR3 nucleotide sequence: TGTGCCAGTAGTATAGATAGGGACAGAAGATTGCTAGCCAAAAACATTCAGTACTTC. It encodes CASSIDRDRRLLAKNIQYF. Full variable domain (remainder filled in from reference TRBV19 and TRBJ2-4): DGGITQSPKYLFRKEGQNVTLSCEQNLNHDAMYWYRQDPGQGLRLIYYSQIVNDFQKGDIAEGYSVSREKKESFPLTVTSAQKNPTAFYLCASSIDRDRRLLAKNIQYFGAGTRLSVL.